This T cell receptor beta chain was sequenced for a study of cytomegalovirus exposure and HLA in healthy donors. Looking at the study overall: An early data release held around 80 million unique TCRs from HLA-typed donors.

Note on this clone: The antigen is undetermined.

Researchers ran the PCR with 60 Vbeta and 13 Jbeta primers. The repertoire was sequenced with immunoSEQ multiplex PCR; TCRdb's copy has only in-frame clones and lacks some. The profile shows 130,000 or so clones, roughly four fifths of them singletons. Study-wide results and caveats: Investigators reported under 200 TCR beta chains as tied to cytomegalovirus. Serostatus for CMV was the only available immune exposure information.

The germline V gene has CDR1 LGHNT and CDR2 FRNRAP. Trimming at V came to 2 bases and at J to 3 bases, leaving 5 bases not matched to a gene. The CDR3 is 15 residues long. The V and J genes are TRBV12-5 and TRBJ2-3, with 7 positions matching TRBD1. Input material: PBMCs. The TCR was taken from a female donor in good health and CMV-seronegative. The CDR3 is CASGLYQTGTDTQYF. The CDR3 nucleotides are TGTGCTAGTGGTTTGTACCAGACAGGGACAGATACGCAGTATTTT.